The rows below give T cell receptor beta chains drawn from one sample of a study of T-cell reconstitution after alpha-beta-depleted transplantation in children. TCRdb processed the PCR reads anew with MiXCR; each CDR3 protein has one entry. The repertoire holds a few hundred thousand distinct CDR3 sequences, with approximately 10% as singletons. The sample here was PBMCs from the stem cell graft donor, taken from the stem cell graft. These receptors all come from a human donor who donated a stem cell graft to a child with acute lymphoblastic leukemia. Both conserved end residues are part of each CDR3. Each record gives: CDR3 protein, CDR3 DNA, V gene, D gene, clone size, J gene. A D gene is named only where the DNA matches it firmly. A clone size is listed for some rows: how often the clone was seen (once, few, many), or a class if it is expanded.

CDR3 protein: CASSPPGLRDTQYF
CDR3 DNA: TGTGCCAGCAGTCCCCCGGGACTTAGGGATACGCAGTATTTT
V gene: TRBV28
D gene: .
clone size: .
J gene: TRBJ2-3

CDR3 protein: CASSDLAGGRVETQYF
CDR3 DNA: TGTGCCAGCAGTGACCTAGCGGGAGGTAGGGTGGAGACCCAGTACTTC
V gene: TRBV28
D gene: TRBD2
clone size: few
J gene: TRBJ2-5

CDR3 protein: CASSPQGGSSPLHF
CDR3 DNA: TGTGCCAGCAGCCCGCAGGGAGGGTCTTCACCCCTCCACTTT
V gene: TRBV7-2
D gene: .
clone size: many
J gene: TRBJ1-6

CDR3 protein: CASSLAAGEYNEQFF
CDR3 DNA: TGCGCCAGCAGCTTGGCCGCAGGCGAATACAATGAGCAGTTCTTC
V gene: TRBV5-1
D gene: .
clone size: few
J gene: TRBJ2-1

CDR3 protein: CAISETRGWGRGRHEQYF
CDR3 DNA: TGTGCCATCAGTGAGACAAGAGGGTGGGGCAGGGGGCGGCACGAGCAGTACTTC
V gene: TRBV10-3
D gene: TRBD1
clone size: .
J gene: TRBJ2-7

CDR3 protein: CASTRRLDQPQHF
CDR3 DNA: TGTGCCAGCACCCGACGTCTCGATCAGCCCCAGCATTTT
V gene: TRBV28
D gene: .
clone size: many
J gene: TRBJ1-5

CDR3 protein: CATSREGVFSELFF
CDR3 DNA: TGTGCCACCAGCAGAGAGGGGGTCTTCTCGGAGCTGTTTTTT
V gene: TRBV15
D gene: .
clone size: few
J gene: TRBJ2-2

CDR3 protein: CASSEVGTGGYEQYF
CDR3 DNA: TGTGCCAGCAGTGAAGTGGGGACAGGGGGCTACGAGCAGTACTTC
V gene: TRBV6-1
D gene: TRBD1
clone size: few
J gene: TRBJ2-7

CDR3 protein: CSAEENPGYGYTF
CDR3 DNA: TGCAGTGCAGAAGAGAACCCGGGCTATGGCTACACCTTC
V gene: TRBV20-1
D gene: .
clone size: .
J gene: TRBJ1-2

CDR3 protein: CATSGLLTGGETQYF
CDR3 DNA: TGTGCCACCAGTGGCCTGTTGACAGGGGGAGAGACCCAGTACTTC
V gene: TRBV24-1
D gene: TRBD1
clone size: .
J gene: TRBJ2-5

CDR3 protein: CASSPGGQAEKQPQHF
CDR3 DNA: TGTGCCAGCAGCCCTGGGGGGCAGGCCGAAAAACAGCCCCAGCATTTT
V gene: TRBV3-1
D gene: .
clone size: few
J gene: TRBJ1-5

CDR3 protein: CASSETGGVSDTQYF
CDR3 DNA: TGTGCCAGCAGTGAGACCGGAGGCGTCTCAGATACGCAGTATTTT
V gene: TRBV2
D gene: .
clone size: .
J gene: TRBJ2-3

CDR3 protein: CASSFASGRYSSYNEQFF
CDR3 DNA: TGTGCCAGCAGCTTCGCTAGCGGGAGGTATAGTTCCTACAATGAGCAGTTCTTC
V gene: TRBV7-3
D gene: TRBD2
clone size: .
J gene: TRBJ2-1

CDR3 protein: CASSYSYTGAEKLFF
CDR3 DNA: TGTGCCAGCAGTTACTCATATACGGGCGCTGAAAAACTGTTTTTT
V gene: TRBV6-5
D gene: .
clone size: few
J gene: TRBJ1-4

CDR3 protein: CASSFKGSHNEQFF
CDR3 DNA: TGTGCCAGCAGTTTCAAAGGTAGCCACAATGAGCAGTTCTTC
V gene: TRBV28
D gene: .
clone size: few
J gene: TRBJ2-1

CDR3 protein: CASSPRGGITDTQYF
CDR3 DNA: TGTGCCAGCAGCCCTAGGGGGGGGATCACAGATACGCAGTATTTT
V gene: TRBV12-3/TRBV12-4
D gene: .
clone size: few
J gene: TRBJ2-3

CDR3 protein: CASATPGSGANVLTF
CDR3 DNA: TGTGCCAGCGCCACCCCAGGCTCTGGGGCCAACGTCCTGACTTTC
V gene: TRBV7-2
D gene: .
clone size: few
J gene: TRBJ2-6

CDR3 protein: CASSPPGAAYEQYF
CDR3 DNA: TGTGCCAGCAGTCCCCCGGGAGCGGCGTACGAGCAGTACTTC
V gene: TRBV7-9
D gene: .
clone size: few
J gene: TRBJ2-7

CDR3 protein: CASSQESLPNQPQHF
CDR3 DNA: TGTGCCAGCAGCCAAGAAAGCTTGCCCAATCAGCCCCAGCATTTT
V gene: TRBV4-2
D gene: .
clone size: few
J gene: TRBJ1-5

CDR3 protein: CAISEGGQGNYGYTF
CDR3 DNA: TGTGCCATCAGTGAGGGGGGACAGGGGAACTATGGCTACACCTTC
V gene: TRBV10-3
D gene: TRBD1
clone size: .
J gene: TRBJ1-2

CDR3 protein: CASSFGRSNSPLHF
CDR3 DNA: TGTGCCAGCAGCTTTGGGCGCTCGAATTCACCCCTCCACTTT
V gene: TRBV7-6
D gene: .
clone size: many
J gene: TRBJ1-6

CDR3 protein: CASSMHREGTEAFF
CDR3 DNA: TGTGCCAGTAGTATGCACAGGGAAGGCACTGAAGCTTTCTTT
V gene: TRBV19
D gene: .
clone size: .
J gene: TRBJ1-1

CDR3 protein: CASSFYQAGHGYTF
CDR3 DNA: TGTGCCAGCAGTTTCTATCAGGCCGGTCATGGCTACACCTTC
V gene: TRBV12-3/TRBV12-4
D gene: .
clone size: few
J gene: TRBJ1-2

CDR3 protein: CSVSGTYEQYF
CDR3 DNA: TGCAGCGTCAGTGGCACCTACGAGCAGTACTTC
V gene: TRBV29-1
D gene: .
clone size: many
J gene: TRBJ2-7

CDR3 protein: CCARDRGGGGSYNEQFF
CDR3 DNA: TGCTGTGCTAGAGATCGGGGAGGGGGGGGCTCCTACAATGAGCAGTTCTTC
V gene: TRBV20-1
D gene: .
clone size: .
J gene: TRBJ2-1

CDR3 protein: CASRESLARDEQYF
CDR3 DNA: TGCGCCAGCAGAGAAAGCCTAGCTAGGGACGAGCAGTACTTC
V gene: TRBV10-1
D gene: .
clone size: .
J gene: TRBJ2-7

CDR3 protein: CASDRGGSSYNEQFF
CDR3 DNA: TGCGCCAGCGACAGGGGAGGGTCGTCCTACAATGAGCAGTTCTTC
V gene: TRBV5-1
D gene: .
clone size: .
J gene: TRBJ2-1

CDR3 protein: CASSRPGDRTSYEQYF
CDR3 DNA: TGTGCCAGCAGCCGCCCCGGGGACAGGACCTCCTACGAGCAGTACTTC
V gene: TRBV3-1
D gene: TRBD1
clone size: .
J gene: TRBJ2-7

CDR3 protein: CASRSTGRNIQYF
CDR3 DNA: TGTGCCAGTAGGTCCACAGGGCGGAACATTCAGTACTTC
V gene: TRBV6-1
D gene: .
clone size: .
J gene: TRBJ2-4

CDR3 protein: CASRSGTPIGELFF
CDR3 DNA: TGTGCCAGCAGATCCGGGACTCCAATCGGGGAGCTGTTTTTT
V gene: TRBV12-3/TRBV12-4
D gene: .
clone size: .
J gene: TRBJ2-2

CDR3 protein: CASSWLDSYGYTF
CDR3 DNA: TGCGCCAGCAGCTGGCTCGACAGCTATGGCTACACCTTC
V gene: TRBV5-1
D gene: .
clone size: .
J gene: TRBJ1-2

CDR3 protein: CASSLVAGAQPQHF
CDR3 DNA: TGTGCCAGCAGTTTAGTGGCGGGGGCCCAGCCCCAGCATTTT
V gene: TRBV28
D gene: .
clone size: many
J gene: TRBJ1-5

CDR3 protein: CASSLGLAGVSWTDTQYF
CDR3 DNA: TGCGCCAGCAGCTTGGGACTAGCGGGAGTGTCGTGGACAGATACGCAGTATTTT
V gene: TRBV5-1
D gene: TRBD2
clone size: .
J gene: TRBJ2-3

CDR3 protein: CASSLSSTYSYNEQFF
CDR3 DNA: TGTGCCAGCAGCTTAAGTAGTACTTACTCCTACAATGAGCAGTTCTTC
V gene: TRBV11-2
D gene: .
clone size: few
J gene: TRBJ2-1

CDR3 protein: CSVHRGSLPDTQYF
CDR3 DNA: TGCAGCGTTCATCGCGGGAGTCTCCCAGATACGCAGTATTTT
V gene: TRBV29-1
D gene: TRBD2
clone size: .
J gene: TRBJ2-3

CDR3 protein: CASSLVGLEDYNEQFF
CDR3 DNA: TGTGCCAGCAGCTTAGTGGGACTAGAGGACTACAATGAGCAGTTCTTC
V gene: TRBV7-2
D gene: TRBD2
clone size: few
J gene: TRBJ2-1

CDR3 protein: CATSRDPVSTDTQYF
CDR3 DNA: TGTGCCACCAGCAGAGATCCGGTCAGCACAGATACGCAGTATTTT
V gene: TRBV15
D gene: .
clone size: many
J gene: TRBJ2-3

CDR3 protein: CASSQAAGGLTGAYEQYF
CDR3 DNA: TGTGCCAGCAGCCAAGCTGCGGGGGGCCTTACAGGGGCCTACGAGCAGTACTTC
V gene: TRBV3-1
D gene: .
clone size: .
J gene: TRBJ2-7

CDR3 protein: CASTLTGSYEQYF
CDR3 DNA: TGTGCCAGCACCTTGACAGGGTCCTACGAGCAGTACTTC
V gene: TRBV11-1
D gene: TRBD1
clone size: .
J gene: TRBJ2-7

CDR3 protein: CASRNQGGYEQYF
CDR3 DNA: TGTGCCAGCAGGAATCAGGGGGGCTACGAGCAGTACTTC
V gene: TRBV7-2
D gene: .
clone size: .
J gene: TRBJ2-7

CDR3 protein: CASSASFANRLRTGELFF
CDR3 DNA: TGTGCCAGCAGTGCTAGTTTCGCGAACCGACTGCGAACCGGGGAGCTGTTTTTT
V gene: TRBV28
D gene: .
clone size: few
J gene: TRBJ2-2

CDR3 protein: CATSADRGIYEQYF
CDR3 DNA: TGTGCCACCTCTGCAGACAGGGGTATCTACGAGCAGTACTTC
V gene: TRBV15
D gene: TRBD1
clone size: .
J gene: TRBJ2-7

CDR3 protein: CASSLEAGSTDTQYF
CDR3 DNA: TGCGCCAGCAGCTTGGAGGCTGGCAGCACAGATACGCAGTATTTT
V gene: TRBV5-1
D gene: .
clone size: many
J gene: TRBJ2-3

CDR3 protein: CSAGLPEGARLGSYNSPLHF
CDR3 DNA: TGCAGTGCAGGGCTACCCGAGGGGGCGCGTTTGGGGTCCTATAATTCACCCCTCCACTTT
V gene: TRBV20-1
D gene: TRBD1
clone size: few
J gene: TRBJ1-6

CDR3 protein: CASRPGLGYNEQFF
CDR3 DNA: TGTGCCAGCAGACCGGGACTAGGGTACAATGAGCAGTTCTTC
V gene: TRBV28
D gene: TRBD2
clone size: many
J gene: TRBJ2-1

CDR3 protein: CASSLRGGSWDEQFF
CDR3 DNA: TGTGCCAGCAGCCTACGGGGGGGCAGTTGGGATGAGCAGTTCTTC
V gene: TRBV7-8
D gene: TRBD2
clone size: .
J gene: TRBJ2-1

CDR3 protein: CASSLGRVQEQYF
CDR3 DNA: TGTGCCAGCAGCTTAGGCAGGGTGCAGGAGCAGTACTTC
V gene: TRBV11-2
D gene: .
clone size: few
J gene: TRBJ2-7